One and the same sample provided the 23 T cell receptor beta chains below, sequenced in a study of graft-versus-host responses after intestinal transplantation. The assay was immunoSEQ multiplex PCR, and TCRdb's table has in-frame clones only and misses some. Here the sample spans some 90,000 clones, around 90% being singletons. These receptors' targets are unknown. The input for sequencing was unstimulated CD4+ T cells sorted from spleen or lymph node cells, taken before intestinal transplant. The receptors derive from a human donor who received an intestinal transplant.

Remarks on this clone: At one boundary the junction diverges from the germline segment, which might be a read error. Written as DNA, the CDR3 is TGTGCCAGCGGCGTAGCGCCAAACACAGATACGCAGTATTTT. This sequence encodes CASGVAPNTDTQYF. J is TRBJ2-3 and V is TRBV9; D is perhaps TRBD2 (5 bases). Germline V gene lookup returns CDR1 SGDLS and CDR2 YYNGEE. The CDR3 runs 14 residues.

The chain uses TRBV5-1 and TRBJ2-3; 9 nucleotides align to TRBD1. The CDR3 length is 16 residues. Trimming at V came to 3 bases and at J to 4 bases, leaving 9 bases not matched to a gene. CDR1 SGHRS and CDR2 YFSETQ come from the germline V gene. CDR3: CASSSSLGQGSDTQYF. The CDR3 nucleotides are TGCGCCAGCAGCTCCTCCTTGGGACAGGGCTCAGATACGCAGTATTTT.

This clone was counted a single time. The rearrangement joins TRBV28 to TRBJ1-1; possible D gene TRBD1, 5 bases. Germline loops: CDR1 MDHEN, CDR2 SYDVKM. V lost 5 bases and J lost 10, with 11 bases in between. There are 11 residues in the CDR3. CDR3 protein: CASSLNGGAFF. The CDR3 DNA is TGTGCCAGCAGTCTCAACGGGGGAGCTTTCTTT. Full variable domain (rest looked up from reference TRBV28 and TRBJ1-1): DVKVTQSSRYLVKRTGEKVFLECVQDMDHENMFWYRQDPGLGLRLIYFSYDVKMKEKGDIPEGYSVSREKKERFSLILESASTNQTSMYLCASSLNGGAFFGQGTRLTVV.

V and J are TRBV11-3 and TRBJ2-3, with D unresolved. The length of the CDR3 is 13 residues. The V gene lost 6 bases and the J gene lost 2 bases, with 9 bases spanning the gap. Germline lookup yields CDR1 SGHNT and CDR2 YENEEA. CDR3 nucleotides: TGTGCCAGCAGTCTCGGCCCCACAGATACGCAGTATTTT. It is translated as CASSLGPTDTQYF.

The chain is built from TRBV6-1 and TRBJ2-1; perhaps TRBD2 as D (8 bases). Per germline, CDR1 MNHNS and CDR2 SASEGT. The V end lost 2 bases, the J end lost 8 bases, and 13 bases lay between the germline ends. This CDR3 has 14 amino acids. The CDR3 sequence: CASSESGGGDEQFF. CDR3 DNA sequence: TGTGCCAGCAGTGAATCGGGAGGGGGCGATGAGCAGTTCTTC.

This clone came up once. The chain carries TRBV11-2 and TRBJ1-3; the D gene is possibly TRBD1 (5 bases). Germline V gene sequence: CDR1 SGHAT, CDR2 FQNNGV. Deletions cut 3 bases from V and 0 bases from J, with 15 bases between. The CDR3 covers 17 residues. The CDR3 DNA reads as TGTGCCAGCAGCTTGGGCAACGGGGGGTACTCTGGAAACACCATATATTTT. This codes for CASSLGNGGYSGNTIYF.

The chain combines TRBV7-6 with TRBJ1-1; D gene uncertain. Trimming took off 5 bases at V and 1 base at J, with 14 bases between the two ends. Germline V gene sequence: CDR1 SGHVS, CDR2 FNYEAQ. The CDR3 is made up of 15 amino acids. The CDR3 nucleotides are TGTGCCAGCAGCCCCCGCCTTACGGGGAACACTGAAGCTTTCTTT. It codes for CASSPRLTGNTEAFF.

The chain recombines TRBV5-1 with TRBJ2-1; D is unresolved. The V gene's germline CDR1 is SGHRS and CDR2 YFSETQ. V gave up 4 bases and J gave up 5 bases, with 10 bases separating them. CDR3 size: 13 residues. CDR3 loop: CASSPGSNNEQFF. Written as DNA, the CDR3 is TGCGCCAGCAGCCCCGGGTCAAACAATGAGCAGTTCTTC.

This rearrangement joins TRBV28 to TRBJ1-2; D remains ambiguous. V lost 6 bases, J lost 1 base, and 9 bases lay in between. This CDR3 spans 13 amino acids. Germline CDR1 reads MDHEN; CDR2 reads SYDVKM. The CDR3 DNA sequence: TGTGCCAGCAGAAGCGCCGATAACTATGGCTACACCTTC. Its translation is CASRSADNYGYTF.

The chain joins TRBV6-5 to TRBJ2-1, with TRBD2 matching over 11 bases. This CDR3 has 15 amino acids. V gave up 6 bases and J gave up 10 bases; unmatched junction bases: 11. Germline CDR1 MNHEY, CDR2 SVGAGI. For the CDR3, the DNA is TGTGCCAGCAGGGGGGTAGCGGGAGGGCCTGGAGAGCAGTTCTTC. Protein product: CASRGVAGGPGEQFF.

The chain joins TRBV10-3 to TRBJ2-1, with D possibly TRBD2 on 6 matching bases. Between the trimmed V and J ends, which lost 6 bases and 0 bases, there was a span of 12 bases. The CDR3 totals 15 residues. Germline V lookup: CDR1 ENHRY, CDR2 SYGVKD. CDR3 bases: TGTGCCATCAGGGCTAGCGAGAGCTCCTACAATGAGCAGTTCTTC. This sequence encodes CAIRASESSYNEQFF.

In this sample, this clone turned up once. The chain links TRBV5-1 to TRBJ2-1; D is undetermined. CDR1 and CDR2 from the germline V gene are SGHRS and YFSETQ. V lost 3 bases and J lost 0, with 4 bases in between. The CDR3 is made up of 13 amino acids. The CDR3 region is CASSSNSYNEQFF. The DNA of the CDR3 is TGCGCCAGCAGCTCCAACTCCTACAATGAGCAGTTCTTC.

The J gene is TRBJ2-1, the V gene TRBV11-2, with 9 bases aligning to TRBD2. After removal of 1 base from V and 0 bases from J, the junction contained 4 bases not matched to a gene. Germline lookup yields CDR1 SGHAT and CDR2 FQNNGV. The CDR3 contains 17 residues. The CDR3, as DNA: TGTGCCAGCAGCTTAGTAGCTAGCGGGACCTCCTACAATGAGCAGTTCTTC. Encoded protein: CASSLVASGTSYNEQFF.

The V call is TRBV28, the J call TRBJ1-6; D is unresolved. CDR1 is MDHEN and CDR2 is SYDVKM in the germline V gene. The V end was cut by 6 bases, the J end by 7 bases, with 13 bases between. The CDR3 consists of 14 residues. The CDR3 nucleotides read TGTGCCAGCAGCTACGTGGGTTCGAATTCACCCCTCCACTTT. Translated: CASSYVGSNSPLHF.

The J gene is TRBJ2-1, the V gene TRBV6-1; D may match TRBD1 or TRBD2 (6 bases each). This CDR3 spans 14 amino acids. Looked up from germline, CDR1 is MNHNS and CDR2 is SASEGT. Trimming cost V 8 bases and J 3 bases, with 14 bases left between them. This CDR3 is CASAAGQIYNEQFF. CDR3 nucleotides: TGTGCCAGCGCCGCGGGACAAATCTACAATGAGCAGTTCTTC.

The chain joins TRBV14 to TRBJ2-2; D gene uncertain. CDR1 and CDR2 (germline): SGHDN, FVKESK. Trimming pared 0 bases from V and 2 bases from J, leaving 16 bases between. The CDR3 consists of 18 residues. The CDR3 protein is CASSQDISWEDNTGELFF. The DNA of the CDR3 is TGTGCCAGCAGCCAAGATATTTCCTGGGAAGATAACACCGGGGAGCTGTTTTTT.

The genes are TRBV7-2 and TRBJ2-5; D is possibly TRBD1 (8 bases). Germline CDR1 SGHTA, CDR2 FQGNSA. Deletions cut 2 bases from V and 3 bases from J, with 19 bases between. The CDR3 totals 17 residues. The CDR3 nucleotides read TGTGCCAGCAGCTTACCCCGACAGGGGAGGGTAGAAGAGACCCAGTACTTC. Its translation is CASSLPRQGRVEETQYF.

V and J are TRBV14 and TRBJ2-3; D uncertain. Looked up from germline, CDR1 is SGHDN and CDR2 is FVKESK. Trimming removed 4 bases at V and 5 bases at J, with 16 bases between. The CDR3 totals 15 residues. For the CDR3, the DNA is TGTGCCAGCAGCCGGTTTCTTGTGAGCCAAGATACGCAGTATTTT. It is translated as CASSRFLVSQDTQYF.

The chain is built from TRBV23-1 and TRBJ2-5, with 8 positions matching TRBD2. TRBV23-1 belongs to the ORF category, with a function that is uncertain. The CDR3 runs 19 residues. J lost 5 bases, V lost 1 base, and 18 bases had no gene match. DNA of the CDR3: TGCGCCAGCAGTCAATTCGGAGGCGAGCGGCCTCGGGAGGGGGAGACCCAGTACTTC. It encodes CASSQFGGERPREGETQYF.

J is TRBJ2-7 and V is TRBV19, with 9 bases fitting TRBD1. Per germline, CDR1 LNHDA and CDR2 SQIVND (reference sequence). After removal of 6 bases from V and 4 bases from J, the junction contained 10 bases not matched to a gene. The CDR3 is 15 residues long. The CDR3 here is CASRGKWDREYEQYF. In DNA, the CDR3 is TGTGCCAGTAGGGGGAAATGGGACAGGGAATACGAGCAGTACTTC.

This clone was observed a handful of times. The chain employs TRBV6-6 and TRBJ1-1; a weak D match, TRBD1 (5 bases). The CDR3 loop spans 14 amino acids. Trimming took off 0 bases at V and 4 bases at J, with 9 bases between the two ends. Germline V lookup: CDR1 MNHNY, CDR2 SVGAGI (reference sequence). CDR3 amino acids: CASSYSAGTTEAFF. The CDR3 nucleotides are TGTGCCAGCAGTTACTCGGCGGGGACCACTGAAGCTTTCTTT.

The chain joins TRBV29-1 to TRBJ2-7; D uncertain. The CDR3 runs to 11 residues. Germline V gives CDR1 SQVTM, CDR2 ANQGSEA. V was cut by 6 bases and J by 6 bases, with 12 bases left in between. The CDR3 spells CSVGEPAEQYF. CDR3 in DNA: TGCAGCGTGGGTGAACCCGCCGAGCAGTACTTC.

This chain uses TRBV14 with TRBJ2-4, with 10 bases lining up with TRBD2. J lost 0 bases, V lost 9 bases, and 20 bases had no gene match. The CDR3 runs 20 residues. Germline CDR1 is SGHDN and CDR2 is FVKESK. The DNA of the CDR3 is TGTGCCAGTCGGGGCATGGGGGGACTAGCGATACCATTAGCCAAAAACATTCAGTACTTC. This translates into CASRGMGGLAIPLAKNIQYF.